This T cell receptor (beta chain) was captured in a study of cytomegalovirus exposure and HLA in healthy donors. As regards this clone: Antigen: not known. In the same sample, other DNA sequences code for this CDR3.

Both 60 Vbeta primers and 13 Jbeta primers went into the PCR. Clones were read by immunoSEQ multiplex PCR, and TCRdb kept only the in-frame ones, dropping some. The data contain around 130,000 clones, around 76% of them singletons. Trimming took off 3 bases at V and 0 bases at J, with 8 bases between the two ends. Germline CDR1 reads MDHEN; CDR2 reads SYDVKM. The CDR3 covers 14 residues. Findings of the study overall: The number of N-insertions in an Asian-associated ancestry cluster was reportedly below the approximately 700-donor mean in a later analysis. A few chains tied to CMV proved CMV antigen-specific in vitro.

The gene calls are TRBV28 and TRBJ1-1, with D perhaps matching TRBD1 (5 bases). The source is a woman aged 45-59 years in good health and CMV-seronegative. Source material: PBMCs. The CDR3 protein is CASSLGGLNTEAFF. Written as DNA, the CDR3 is TGTGCCAGCAGTTTGGGGGGTCTGAACACTGAAGCTTTCTTT.